The 8 T cell receptor beta chains below were found in one sample sequenced in a study of blood T cell repertoires in COVID-19. Sequencing used immunoSEQ multiplex PCR; TCRdb keeps in-frame clones, though not all of them. Among about 400,000 clones listed, around 92% were seen once. The sequenced sample consisted of PBMCs or T cells enriched from blood (not recorded which). The receptors stem from a woman aged 25 to 39 who had recovered from COVID-19.

This clone has just one count. This chain connects TRBV9 to TRBJ2-1, with a possible D match to TRBD2 (6 bases). CDR3 length: 16 residues. Between the trimmed V and J ends, which lost 6 bases and 1 base, there was a span of 17 bases. CDR1 and CDR2 (germline): SGDLS, YYNGEE. The CDR3 is CASNPSGLNSYNEQFF. The DNA for the CDR3 is TGTGCCAGCAACCCCTCGGGACTTAATTCCTACAATGAGCAGTTCTTC.

This sequence joins TRBV19 and TRBJ2-1; possible D gene TRBD2, 5 bases. Deletions cut 6 bases from V and 6 bases from J, with 12 bases between. The CDR3 is 13 amino acids. Germline V lookup: CDR1 LNHDA, CDR2 SQIVND (reference sequence). The CDR3 DNA reads TGTGCCAGTAGAACCGACCGGGGCAATGAGCAGTTCTTC. Residues: CASRTDRGNEQFF.

This chain uses TRBV3-1 (or the pseudogene TRBV3-2) with TRBJ1-3; 8 bases are shared with TRBD1. From germline, CDR1 is LGHDT and CDR2 YNNKEL (reference sequence). The CDR3 is 15 amino acids. V was pared by 4 bases and J by 7 bases, with 9 bases of the junction left unmatched. In nucleotides, the CDR3 is TGTGCCAGCAGCCCGGTGGGGACAGGTTGGAACACCATATATTTT. Its protein product is CASSPVGTGWNTIYF.

The chain couples TRBV3-1 (or the pseudogene TRBV3-2) to TRBJ1-1; the D is unclear. The CDR3 is made up of 16 amino acids. Germline V gene sequence: CDR1 LGHDT, CDR2 YNNKEL (reference sequence). Trimming removed 1 base from V and 0 bases from J, with 12 bases in between. CDR3 region: CASSQVAGVVNTEAFF. The CDR3 bases are TGTGCCAGCAGCCAAGTAGCCGGAGTTGTGAACACTGAAGCTTTCTTT.

J is TRBJ1-1 and V is TRBV5-1; 10 nucleotides align to TRBD1. V trimming: 4 bases; J trimming: 3 bases; junction bases outside the gene matches: 12. CDR3 length equals 17 residues. Germline V gene lookup returns CDR1 SGHRS and CDR2 YFSETQ. CDR3 loop: CASSPGQGLDWDTEAFF. CDR3 nucleotides: TGCGCCAGCAGCCCGGGACAGGGGTTAGACTGGGACACTGAAGCTTTCTTT.

The rearrangement uses TRBV7-2 and TRBJ2-3; tentative D call: TRBD1 (5 bases). Trimming pared 5 bases from V and 5 bases from J, leaving 14 bases between. The germline CDR1 and CDR2 sequences are SGHTA and FQGNSA. The CDR3 length is 14 residues. The CDR3 bases are TGTGCCAGCAGCAAACAGGCCGGGCAAGATACGCAGTATTTT. The encoded protein is CASSKQAGQDTQYF.

The CDR3, as DNA: TGTGCCAGCAGTTCCTATCAATTGTCGGGGAGTGGCTACACCTTC. Translating gives CASSSYQLSGSGYTF. V gene TRBV27 combines with J gene TRBJ1-2; no clear D. From germline, CDR1 is MNHEY and CDR2 SMNVEV (reference sequence). CDR3 size: 15 residues. Trimming shortened V by 4 bases and J by 7 bases, and 19 bases separated the two germline ends.

The chain links TRBV27 to TRBJ2-4; 7 positions agree with TRBD1. CDR1 is MNHEY, CDR2 SMNVEV, per germline (reference sequence). This CDR3 has 18 amino acids. V lost 5 bases and J lost 0; bases outside the gene matches: 13. The DNA of the CDR3 is TGTGCCAGCAGTCCCCTTACAGGGGATGGCGTAGCCAAAAACATTCAGTACTTC. Translated: CASSPLTGDGVAKNIQYF.